These 7 T cell receptor beta chains share one sample of origin, sequenced in a study of cytomegalovirus exposure and HLA in healthy donors. This table comes from immunoSEQ multiplex PCR, and its TCRdb copy is limited to in-frame clones, with some not included. This sample has 70,000 to 90,000 clones; about 82% occur once, and the top ten carry under 3.5%. The sample consisted of PBMCs. These receptors were taken from a man aged 25 to 40 in good health and CMV-seronegative.

The rearrangement links TRBV21-1 to TRBJ1-1. TRBV21-1 counts as a pseudogene. The CDR3 extends over 12 amino acids. The DNA for the CDR3 is TGTGCCAGCAGCAAAGTAGACACTGAAGCTTTCTTT. This encodes CASSKVDTEAFF.

V usage is TRBV7-9 and J usage is TRBJ2-1; weak D call: TRBD1 (6 bases). Germline loops: CDR1 SEHNR, CDR2 FQNEAQ (reference sequence). The CDR3 spans 14 residues. Trimming left V 1 base short and J 4 bases short, with 8 bases between. The CDR3 bases are TGTGCCAGCAGCTTAGATGGGACATACAATGAGCAGTTCTTC. It yields the protein CASSLDGTYNEQFF.

V and J are TRBV27 and TRBJ2-1; no clear D gene. CDR3 length: 14 residues. V was trimmed by 5 bases and J by 8 bases, leaving 16 bases between them. Per germline, CDR1 MNHEY and CDR2 SMNVEV (reference sequence). The CDR3 sequence: CASSPYSPLYEQFF. The CDR3 coding sequence is TGTGCCAGCAGTCCTTATTCACCTCTATATGAGCAGTTCTTC.

The chain is built from TRBV11-3 and TRBJ2-2; perhaps TRBD1 as D (6 bases). From germline, CDR1 is SGHNT and CDR2 YENEEA. V gave up 5 bases and J gave up 4 bases, with 11 bases separating them. There are 14 residues in the CDR3. The CDR3 bases are TGTGCCAGCAGCCGGGACAAAACCACCGGGGAGCTGTTTTTT. The encoded protein is CASSRDKTTGELFF.

This clone showed up just a few times. The J gene is TRBJ1-5, the V gene TRBV6-5, with D perhaps matching TRBD1 (6 bases). Trimming removed 10 bases from V and 6 bases from J, with 13 bases in between. The CDR3 is made up of 12 amino acids. CDR1 and CDR2 (germline): MNHEY, SVGAGI. CDR3 sequence: CATKQGSQPQHF. The CDR3 DNA is TGTGCCACAAAACAGGGCTCTCAGCCCCAGCATTTT.

The genes are TRBV25-1 and TRBJ1-1, with unresolved D. Looked up from germline, CDR1 is MGHDK and CDR2 is SYGVNS. CDR3 size: 13 residues. The V end lost 3 bases, the J end lost 5 bases, and 10 bases lay between the germline ends. The CDR3 sequence is CASSDYRETEAFF. The CDR3 DNA reads TGTGCCAGCAGTGACTACCGCGAAACTGAAGCTTTCTTT.

V and J are TRBV9 and TRBJ1-5; D possibly corresponds to TRBD1 (6 bases). This CDR3 region has 15 residues. The V gene lost 0 bases and the J gene lost 6 bases, with 13 bases spanning the gap. CDR1 and CDR2 (germline): SGDLS, YYNGEE. DNA for the CDR3: TGTGCCAGCAGCGTAGGAGGGGGACCGGCTCAGCCCCAGCATTTT. Residues: CASSVGGGPAQPQHF.